The next 13 T cell receptor beta chains were all read from a single sample in a study of cytomegalovirus exposure and HLA in healthy donors. This PCR relied on a set of 60 Vbeta primers and 13 Jbeta primers. Some clones are missing from TCRdb's copy, which holds only in-frame ones; the method was immunoSEQ multiplex PCR. The sample shows 95,000 to 150,000 clones, around two thirds of them seen only once. The sample taken for sequencing was PBMCs. These TCRs come from a middle-aged woman in good health and CMV-seropositive.

This clone turned up a few times. This chain joins TRBV5-1 and TRBJ1-1; possibly TRBD1 for D (5 bases). In germline, CDR1 is SGHRS, CDR2 YFSETQ. V was trimmed by 4 bases and J by 5 bases, leaving 18 bases between them. This CDR3 region has 15 residues. CDR3 protein: CASSRSGGVGTEAFF. In nucleotides, the CDR3 is TGCGCCAGCAGCCGATCCGGGGGGGTTGGAACTGAAGCTTTCTTT.

The chain recombines TRBV27 with TRBJ2-3; 12 bases fit TRBD1. From germline, CDR1 is MNHEY and CDR2 SMNVEV (reference sequence). Trimming removed 6 bases from V and 2 bases from J; junction bases left unmatched: 12. The CDR3 spans 18 residues. The CDR3 spells CASSTGTGGPALTDTQYF. The CDR3 DNA reads as TGTGCCAGCAGCACCGGGACAGGGGGCCCGGCCCTCACAGATACGCAGTATTTT.

V usage is TRBV29-1 and J usage is TRBJ2-2; no definite D call. V dropped 7 bases and J dropped 1 base, with 10 bases sitting between them. The V gene's germline CDR1 is SQVTM and CDR2 ANQGSEA. CDR3 length: 13 amino acids. In DNA form, the CDR3 reads TGCAGCGCCACCACATTGAACACCGGGGAGCTGTTTTTT. It encodes CSATTLNTGELFF.

There are a few counts of this clone. This chain's CDR3 is CASSFLEINTEAFF. CDR3 bases: TGTGCCAGCAGCTTTCTAGAGATTAACACTGAAGCTTTCTTT. V and J are TRBV7-3 and TRBJ1-1; D is undetermined. With 3 bases removed from V and 2 bases from J, the gap between germline ends came to 10 bases. The CDR3 totals 14 residues. Per germline, CDR1 SGHTA and CDR2 FQGTGA.

This clone came up a few times. This chain connects TRBV5-6 to TRBJ2-3, with TRBD1 matching 7 bases. With 0 bases clipped from V and 2 bases from J, the junction kept 6 bases outside the gene matches. The CDR3 runs 16 residues. The germline gives CDR1 SGHDT, CDR2 YYEEEE. The CDR3 protein is CASSLDRGMATDTQYF. In DNA, the CDR3 is TGTGCCAGCAGCTTGGACAGGGGAATGGCCACAGATACGCAGTATTTT. Complete variable domain (other parts from reference TRBV5-6 and TRBJ2-3): DAGVTQSPTHLIKTRGQQVTLRCSPKSGHDTVSWYQQALGQGPQFIFQYYEEEERQRGNFPDRFSGHQFPNYSSELNVNALLLGDSALYLCASSLDRGMATDTQYFGPGTRLTVL.

V usage is TRBV7-9 and J usage is TRBJ1-1, with 7 bases lining up with TRBD1. Germline trimming cut 5 bases from V and 4 bases from J; bases unmatched to any gene: 10. This CDR3 has 15 residues. Germline values: CDR1 SEHNR, CDR2 FQNEAQ (reference sequence). CDR3 DNA sequence: TGTGCCAGCAGCGACGACAGGGTTTGGAGCACTGAAGCTTTCTTT. Translated: CASSDDRVWSTEAFF.

V gene TRBV5-1 combines with J gene TRBJ2-3; tentatively, D is TRBD2 (7 bases). V lost 3 bases and J lost 2, with 13 bases in between. This CDR3 is built from 15 residues. Per the germline V gene, CDR1 is SGHRS and CDR2 is YFSETQ. The CDR3 sequence is CASSSTGGPTDTQYF. The CDR3 DNA is TGCGCCAGCAGCTCGACGGGGGGCCCCACAGATACGCAGTATTTT.

The V call is TRBV11-3, the J call TRBJ1-6; the D is unclear. This CDR3 has 19 amino acids. Trimming cost V 1 base and J 6 bases, with 22 bases left between them. Germline V gene lookup returns CDR1 SGHNT and CDR2 YENEEA. CDR3 nucleotide sequence: TGTGCCAGCAGCTTAGGAAAAGGAGCGGTGTCGCGGGCTAATTCACCCCTCCACTTT. It translates to CASSLGKGAVSRANSPLHF.

This clone was detected only a few times. The chain uses TRBV11-3 and TRBJ2-3; 8 bases line up with TRBD2. This CDR3 has 15 residues. V trimming: 5 bases; J trimming: 4 bases; junction bases outside the gene matches: 8. From germline, CDR1 is SGHNT and CDR2 YENEEA. The CDR3 reads CASSTGRGGSDTQYF. For the CDR3, the DNA is TGTGCCAGCAGCACGGGACGGGGGGGATCAGATACGCAGTATTTT.

The CDR3 DNA is TGTGCCAGCAGCACGTCTAGCGGGCCCCCCGGAGGGCAGTTCTTC. Translating it yields CASSTSSGPPGGQFF. The chain carries TRBV7-9 and TRBJ2-1, with 8 bases that match TRBD2. The V gene's germline CDR1 is SEHNR and CDR2 FQNEAQ (reference sequence). V shed 5 bases and J 12 bases; nucleotides not matched to a gene: 15. There are 15 residues in the CDR3.

The chain combines TRBV7-3 with TRBJ2-1; D possibly corresponds to TRBD1 (5 bases). V was cut by 5 bases and J by 8 bases, with 13 bases left in between. The CDR3 consists of 13 residues. Germline CDR1 SGHTA, CDR2 FQGTGA. Here the CDR3 DNA reads TGTGCCAGCAGCCCAGACAGTGTCTATGAGCAGTTCTTC. This codes for CASSPDSVYEQFF.

The rearrangement uses TRBV7-8 and TRBJ1-2, with TRBD1 matching over 7 bases. Trimming removed 5 bases from V and 0 bases from J; junction bases left unmatched: 12. Germline values: CDR1 SGHVS, CDR2 FQNEAQ. The CDR3 loop spans 17 amino acids. The DNA of the CDR3 is TGTGCCAGCAGCCCCCGTAGACAGGGCATAACTAACTATGGCTACACCTTC. This sequence encodes CASSPRRQGITNYGYTF.

The chain joins TRBV10-3 to TRBJ2-5; tentatively, D is TRBD2 (6 bases). Trimming removed 5 bases from V and 5 bases from J, with 12 bases in between. The CDR3 totals 13 residues. The V gene's germline CDR1 is ENHRY and CDR2 SYGVKD. For the CDR3, the DNA is TGTGCCATCAGTCTACAGGAGGGGGAGACCCAGTACTTC. Encoded protein: CAISLQEGETQYF.